Described below is a single TCR beta chain sequence and its context. These data come from a study of Ad26.COV2.S vaccination and SARS-CoV-2 variants. The germline CDR1 and CDR2 sequences are MNHEY and SVGEGT. V was shortened by 2 bases and J by 4 bases, with 6 bases between the two germline ends. This CDR3 is 12 amino acids long. Documented treatment: roughly 19 received Ad26.COV2.S at low or high dose, single or two shots; several received placebo; per-sample allocation not given. All samples were drawn on day 63, counting from the first vaccine or placebo injection. Vaccination used an Ad26 vector expressing Wuhan-strain SARS-CoV-2 spike. The method was immunoSEQ multiplex PCR; TCRdb's version includes in-frame clones alone and lacks a portion of them. The table lists over 300,000 clones, 83% of them singletons, with almost 7.5% in the top ten.

The chain employs TRBV6-2 or TRBV6-3 and TRBJ2-7; D is possibly TRBD1 or TRBD2 (5 bases each). The sequencing here drew on peripheral blood, taken in a trial of Ad26.COV2.S vaccine versus placebo. The clonotype was recovered from a person between 18 and 65 years old who received the Ad26.COV2.S COVID-19 vaccine or a placebo. CDR3 residues: CASSYEGYEQYF. In nucleotides, the CDR3 is TGTGCCAGCAGTTACGAGGGGTACGAGCAGTACTTC.